Following are 4 T cell receptor beta chains from one sample sequenced in a study of T cell repertoires in cytomegalovirus infection. TCRdb called the reads again in MiXCR, with one record for every CDR3 protein. The data show under 300,000 distinct CDR3 sequences, approximately 13% seen once. The source material was PBMCs. The source of these receptors is a human donor in good health (CMV status not recorded). Some clones in this sample may be carry-over from other donors' samples.

The genes are TRBV11-2 and TRBJ2-1; TRBD2 agrees at 12 bases. CDR1 SGHAT and CDR2 FQNNGV come from the germline V gene. The CDR3 is made up of 18 amino acids. V lost 1 base to trimming and J lost 8 bases; unmatched junction nucleotides: 12. This CDR3 reads CASSLVPTSSGREDEQFF. For the CDR3, the DNA is TGTGCCAGCAGCTTAGTGCCCACCTCTAGCGGGAGGGAGGATGAGCAGTTCTTC.

The table lists this clonotype with many counts. V and J are TRBV7-2 and TRBJ2-7; D is undetermined. The CDR3 runs 12 residues. Germline lookup yields CDR1 SGHTA and CDR2 FQGNSA. V was shortened by 6 bases and J by 4 bases, with 10 bases between the two germline ends. In DNA form, the CDR3 reads TGTGCCAGCAGGAGGTCAGCGTACGAGCAGTACTTC. It encodes CASRRSAYEQYF.

This chain uses TRBV25-1 with TRBJ1-3, with D maybe TRBD1 (6 bases). Trimming took off 5 bases at V and 8 bases at J, with 13 bases between the two ends. The CDR3 runs to 13 residues. Germline V lookup: CDR1 MGHDK, CDR2 SYGVNS. This CDR3 is CASSTNREDTIYF. CDR3 nucleotides: TGTGCCAGCAGTACTAACAGGGAGGACACCATATATTTT. The variable domain in full, completed from reference TRBV25-1 and TRBJ1-3, reads EADIYQTPRYLVIGTGKKITLECSQTMGHDKMYWYQQDPGMELHLIHYSYGVNSTEKGDLSSESTVSRIRTEHFPLTLESARPSHTSQYLCASSTNREDTIYFGEGSWLTVV.

This clonotype was counted many times. The J gene is TRBJ2-7, the V gene TRBV6-5, with D perhaps matching TRBD1 or TRBD2 (6 bases each). V gave up 0 bases and J gave up 2 bases, with 11 bases separating them. From germline, CDR1 is MNHEY and CDR2 SVGAGI. The length of the CDR3 is 15 residues. The CDR3 bases are TGTGCCAGCAGTTACTCATCGGGGGCCACCTACGAGCAGTACTTC. It codes for CASSYSSGATYEQYF.